The 21 T cell receptor beta chains in this list originate from one sample, sequenced in a study of T-cell reconstitution after alpha-beta-depleted transplantation in children. Preparing the TCRbeta library involved the use of unique molecular identifiers. Via MiXCR, TCRdb re-called the PCR reads, giving one row per CDR3 protein. Counted here are approximately 83,000 distinct CDR3 sequences, 7% to 10% occurring once; the ten biggest clones make up just under 7%. The input for sequencing was PBMCs from the stem cell graft donor, taken from the stem cell graft. The receptor source for this set is a human donor who donated a stem cell graft to a child with congenital amegakaryocytic thrombocytopenia.

This clonotype was recorded at least ten times. This chain joins TRBV10-3 and TRBJ2-3; no definite D call. From germline, CDR1 is ENHRY and CDR2 SYGVKD. The V and J ends lost 0 bases and 2 bases respectively, with 9 bases between them. The CDR3 contains 15 residues. CDR3 in DNA: TGTGCCATCAGTGAGTCGATAACTAACACAGATACGCAGTATTTT. This sequence encodes CAISESITNTDTQYF.

This clonotype was seen many times. The V gene is TRBV12-3 or TRBV12-4, the J gene TRBJ2-5; D gene uncertain. This CDR3 is 12 amino acids long. The V and J ends lost 3 bases and 5 bases respectively, with 7 bases between them. In nucleotides, the CDR3 is TGTGCCAGCAGTTTGTTCGGTGAGACCCAGTACTTC. This translates into CASSLFGETQYF.

The table lists this clonotype with many counts. The chain combines TRBV5-1 with TRBJ1-2; no clear D gene. The CDR3 is made up of 13 amino acids. CDR1 is SGHRS and CDR2 is YFSETQ in the germline V gene. The ends were cut back, 0 bases at V and 7 bases at J, with 10 bases in the middle. The CDR3 nucleotides read TGCGCCAGCAGCTTGGTGGGGAGAGGTGGCTACACCTTC. It yields the protein CASSLVGRGGYTF.

In its sample, this clonotype was seen many times. V is TRBV20-1 and J is TRBJ2-5; D is possibly TRBD2 (6 bases). Germline CDR1 and CDR2: DFQATT and SNEGSKA (reference sequence). The CDR3 consists of 12 residues. V was shortened by 3 bases and J by 9 bases, with 14 bases between the two germline ends. CDR3 in DNA: TGCAGTGCTAGGATACCCGGCGGGGCCCAGTACTTC. Its translation: CSARIPGGAQYF.

Many counts were recorded for this clonotype. The CDR3 protein is CSAFGLAEQYF. The DNA of the CDR3 is TGCAGTGCTTTCGGACTAGCGGAGCAGTACTTC. This chain uses TRBV20-1 with TRBJ2-7, with 9 bases that match TRBD2. The V segment lost 5 bases and the J segment 7 bases; nucleotides outside the gene matches: 3. There are 11 residues in the CDR3. Germline CDR1 DFQATT, CDR2 SNEGSKA (reference sequence).

This clonotype has ten or more counts. This sequence joins TRBV5-1 and TRBJ2-3, with 11 bases fitting TRBD2. V shed 4 bases and J 4 bases; nucleotides not matched to a gene: 8. Germline values: CDR1 SGHRS, CDR2 YFSETQ. This CDR3 has 16 amino acids. CDR3 protein: CASSLTSGGVPDTQYF. The CDR3 bases are TGCGCCAGCAGCCTTACTAGCGGGGGCGTCCCAGATACGCAGTATTTT.

This clonotype has a count of ten or more. The chain has TRBV5-1 and TRBJ2-7; TRBD2 aligns across 8 bases. V lost 4 bases, J lost 0 bases, and 9 bases stayed unmatched. The germline gives CDR1 SGHRS, CDR2 YFSETQ. CDR3 length: 16 amino acids. CDR3 in amino acids: CASSQGLAPSSYEQYF. The CDR3 DNA is TGCGCCAGCAGCCAAGGACTAGCCCCCAGCTCCTACGAGCAGTACTTC.

This clonotype has at least ten counts. The rearrangement links TRBV7-8 to TRBJ2-1; 10 bases match TRBD2. Germline assignment: CDR1 SGHVS and CDR2 FQNEAQ. This CDR3 region has 17 residues. With V trimmed by 5 bases and J by 7 bases, 14 bases remained unmatched. CDR3 in amino acids: CASSDSVLAGVENEQFF. The CDR3, as DNA: TGTGCCAGCAGCGATTCAGTTCTAGCGGGAGTAGAGAATGAGCAGTTCTTC.

This clonotype was seen ten or more times. The V call is TRBV9, the J call TRBJ2-2, with D possibly matching TRBD1 (5 bases). In germline, CDR1 is SGDLS, CDR2 YYNGEE. V lost 4 bases and J lost 6, with 16 bases in between. CDR3 length: 15 residues. CDR3 nucleotides: TGTGCCAGCAGCTCCAGGGTGTTTAGTGCCGGGGAGCTGTTTTTT. Translation gives CASSSRVFSAGELFF.

This clonotype was recorded many times. The chain employs TRBV15 and TRBJ2-2; 9 positions agree with TRBD2. The CDR3 is 16 residues long. The V segment lost 0 bases and the J segment 2 bases; nucleotides outside the gene matches: 1. CDR1 LNHNV and CDR2 YYDKDF come from the germline V gene (reference sequence). In nucleotides, the CDR3 is TGTGCCACCAGCAGAGATCTAGCGGGAAACACCGGGGAGCTGTTTTTT. It specifies CATSRDLAGNTGELFF.

At least ten counts were recorded for this clonotype. The chain recombines TRBV7-9 with TRBJ2-5; D ambiguous. CDR3 length equals 14 residues. The V gene lost 4 bases and the J gene lost 2 bases, with 11 bases spanning the gap. Germline V gene data show CDR1 as SEHNR and CDR2 as FQNEAQ (reference sequence). The CDR3: CASSSGLVQETQYF. The CDR3 nucleotides read TGTGCCAGCAGCTCCGGGCTGGTACAAGAGACCCAGTACTTC.

This clonotype was counted at least ten times. The V gene is TRBV29-1, the J gene TRBJ2-3; no definite D call. The CDR3 runs to 13 residues. V shed 6 bases and J shed 1 base, with 11 bases lying between them. CDR1 SQVTM and CDR2 ANQGSEA come from the germline V gene. CDR3 sequence: CSVTKYGTDTQYF. CDR3 in DNA: TGCAGCGTCACTAAATACGGCACAGATACGCAGTATTTT.

There are many counts of this clonotype. The genes are TRBV25-1 and TRBJ2-7; no clear D. Germline loops: CDR1 MGHDK, CDR2 SYGVNS. This CDR3 contains 14 residues. Deletions cut 3 bases from V and 3 bases from J, with 12 bases between. CDR3 in DNA: TGTGCCAGCAGTGACAGCGAATCGATCTACGAGCAGTACTTC. It is translated as CASSDSESIYEQYF.

This clonotype was observed many times. J is TRBJ2-2 and V is TRBV7-3; 15 bases match TRBD2. Trimming cost V 5 bases and J 5 bases; bases outside gene matches: 3. The V gene's germline CDR1 is SGHTA and CDR2 FQGTGA. This CDR3 has 16 residues. The CDR3 sequence is CASSKGLAGGTGELFF. In DNA, the CDR3 is TGTGCCAGCAGCAAAGGACTAGCGGGAGGGACCGGGGAGCTGTTTTTT.

The table lists this clonotype with many counts. The CDR3 region has the DNA TGTGCCAGCAGCCAGACAGGGGACTCCTACGAGCAGTACTTC. It translates to CASSQTGDSYEQYF. This chain connects TRBV4-2 to TRBJ2-7, with 8 positions matching TRBD1. V was clipped by 3 bases and J by 0 bases; unmatched bases: 1. CDR3 length equals 14 residues. Germline assignment: CDR1 LGHNA and CDR2 YNFKEQ.

This clonotype was picked up many times. The chain combines TRBV7-2 with TRBJ2-5, with D uncertain. This CDR3 contains 12 residues. From germline, CDR1 is SGHTA and CDR2 FQGNSA. V lost 4 bases and J 5 bases, leaving 8 bases between the germline ends. CDR3 in amino acids: CASSYLAETQYF. As DNA, the CDR3 is TGTGCCAGCAGCTATCTGGCGGAGACCCAGTACTTC.

This clonotype has ten or more counts. V is TRBV15 and J is TRBJ2-5; TRBD1 is a possible D gene (5 bases). The germline V gene encodes CDR1 LNHNV and CDR2 YYDKDF (reference sequence). The CDR3 has 14 amino acids. Trimming removed 0 bases from V and 4 bases from J, with 9 bases in between. The CDR3 region is CATSRDIQGETQYF. The CDR3 nucleotides read TGTGCCACCAGCAGAGATATTCAGGGAGAGACCCAGTACTTC. Drawing the rest from reference TRBV15 and TRBJ2-5, the complete variable domain is DAMVIQNPRYQVTQFGKPVTLSCSQTLNHNVMYWYQQKSSQAPKLLFHYYDKDFNNEADTPDNFQSRRPNTSFCFLDIRSPGLGDTAMYLCATSRDIQGETQYFGPGTRLLVL.

The table lists this clonotype with many counts. The chain joins TRBV5-1 to TRBJ2-5; 7 nucleotides agree with TRBD2. Trimming cost V 0 bases and J 9 bases; bases outside gene matches: 17. The germline gives CDR1 SGHRS, CDR2 YFSETQ. The length of the CDR3 is 17 residues. Here the CDR3 DNA reads TGCGCCAGCAGCTTGGCCCCGGCGACGAGCTCTGGGGGGGCCCAGTACTTC. It translates to CASSLAPATSSGGAQYF.

This clonotype was detected ten times or more. CDR3 protein: CASSFQGPTGELFF. CDR3 nucleotides: TGTGCCAGCAGTTTTCAGGGGCCCACCGGGGAGCTGTTTTTT. The chain recombines TRBV12-3 or TRBV12-4 with TRBJ2-2; weak D call: TRBD1 (6 bases). The CDR3 is 14 amino acids. The ends were cut back, 3 bases at V and 4 bases at J, with 9 bases in the middle.

This clonotype was observed many times. The chain joins TRBV12-3 or TRBV12-4 to TRBJ1-5; D remains unclear. V was shortened by 2 bases and J by 7 bases, with 6 bases between the two germline ends. This CDR3 contains 12 residues. Here the CDR3 DNA reads TGTGCCAGCAGTTTAAGTGGCCAGCCCCAGCATTTT. Protein product: CASSLSGQPQHF.

This clonotype was seen many times. The genes are TRBV7-8 and TRBJ2-4, with D tentatively TRBD2 (5 bases). The V and J ends lost 2 bases and 4 bases respectively, with 15 bases between them. Germline V gene sequence: CDR1 SGHVS, CDR2 FQNEAQ. The CDR3 extends over 16 amino acids. The chain's CDR3 is CASSLTPGYAKNIQYF. The CDR3 DNA sequence: TGTGCCAGCAGCTTAACTCCGGGGTATGCAAAAAACATTCAGTACTTC.